These 26 T cell receptor beta chains share one sample of origin, sequenced in a study of shared clonotypes between healthy human individuals. Using immunoSEQ multiplex PCR, the repertoire was profiled, and TCRdb retains in-frame clones only, with some absent. The sample lists 450,000 to 500,000 clones, around 73% seen once, with around 12% in the top ten. Sequencing used PBMCs. Receptors originate from a woman aged 40 to 49 in good health. Some clones in this sample may be carry-over from other donors' samples.

Comments on this clone: The same CDR3 also results from other DNA sequences found in this sample. The J gene is TRBJ2-3, the V gene TRBV7-2, with 7 bases identical to TRBD2. In germline, CDR1 is SGHTA, CDR2 FQGNSA. CDR3 size: 15 residues. Trimming cost V 5 bases and J 4 bases; bases outside gene matches: 9. The CDR3 sequence is CASSPRGGSSDTQYF. The CDR3 DNA follows: TGTGCCAGCAGCCCGAGGGGCGGGAGCTCAGATACGCAGTATTTT.

On this clone: This specimen includes other DNA sequences encoding the same CDR3. V usage is TRBV18 and J usage is TRBJ2-1; 13 nucleotides line up with TRBD2. Germline CDR1 is KGHSH and CDR2 is LQKENI. V shed 4 bases, J shed 4 bases, and the junction held 1 base outside the gene matches. The CDR3 has 15 residues. The CDR3 spells CASSLGLAGYNEQFF. The CDR3 region has the DNA TGTGCCAGCTCACTGGGACTAGCGGGGTACAATGAGCAGTTCTTC. Complete variable domain (other parts from reference TRBV18 and TRBJ2-1): NAGVMQNPRHLVRRRGQEARLRCSPMKGHSHVYWYRQLPEEGLKFMVYLQKENIIDESGMPKERFSAEFPKEGPSILRIQQVVRGDSAAYFCASSLGLAGYNEQFFGPGTRLTVL.

V and J are TRBV7-9 and TRBJ2-1; D call uncertain. Deletions cut 7 bases from V and 4 bases from J, with 14 bases between. The CDR3 extends over 14 amino acids. Looked up from germline, CDR1 is SEHNR and CDR2 is FQNEAQ (reference sequence). DNA of the CDR3: TGTGCCAGCACCCTAGTGCCCATTTACAATGAGCAGTTCTTC. Encoded protein: CASTLVPIYNEQFF.

The J gene is TRBJ1-4, the V gene TRBV28, with unresolved D. Trimming cost V 6 bases and J 8 bases, with 31 bases left between them. CDR1 is MDHEN, CDR2 SYDVKM, per germline. CDR3 size: 19 residues. The CDR3 is CASRLTPPGRSLMEEKLFF. CDR3 nucleotides: TGTGCCAGCAGACTAACCCCCCCGGGCCGAAGCCTGATGGAGGAAAAACTGTTTTTT.

Points on this clone: One end of the junction fails to match germline, which may point to a read error. J is TRBJ2-1 and V is TRBV7-9, with TRBD2 matching 9 bases. The CDR3 covers 11 residues. Germline CDR1 is SEHNR and CDR2 is FQNEAQ (reference sequence). CDR3 coding DNA: TGTGCCAGCAGCCTAGCGGGGCAGCAGTTCTTC. Translating it yields CASSLAGQQFF.

This chain links TRBV6-1 with TRBJ1-2, with 8 bases identical to TRBD1. Germline V gene sequence: CDR1 MNHNS, CDR2 SASEGT. This CDR3 is built from 13 residues. The ends lost 6 bases at V and 7 bases at J; junction bases unmatched: 7. The DNA of the CDR3 is TGTGCCAGCAGGACTGGGACAGGCTTTGGCTACACCTTC. This encodes CASRTGTGFGYTF.

This chain uses TRBV4-3 with TRBJ2-1; no firm D call. This CDR3 spans 16 amino acids. V lost 0 bases, J lost 0 bases, and 9 bases lay in between. CDR1 and CDR2 from the germline V gene are LGHNA and YSLEER. The CDR3 DNA is TGCGCCAGCAGCCAAGATTTTCAGAACTCCTACAATGAGCAGTTCTTC. It is translated as CASSQDFQNSYNEQFF.

Concerning this clone: This likely came from a read error, as a far larger clone is one base away. The CDR3, as DNA: TGTGCCAGCAGTCCCCCCTACAGGGGGCAGAACACTGAAGCTTTCTTT. Amino acids: CASSPPYRGQNTEAFF. The V call is TRBV27, the J call TRBJ1-1, with 9 bases identical to TRBD1. V lost 5 bases to trimming and J lost 1 base; unmatched junction nucleotides: 8. CDR1 and CDR2 (germline): MNHEY, SMNVEV (reference sequence). This CDR3 region has 16 residues.

This sequence joins TRBV28 and TRBJ2-4; 7 nucleotides line up with TRBD1. Germline values: CDR1 MDHEN, CDR2 SYDVKM. The CDR3 spans 15 residues. The V gene end was trimmed by 4 bases and the J gene end by 10 bases; junction bases not matched to a gene: 13. CDR3 in DNA: TGTGCCAGCAGTTCCCCCGGACAGGTTCTAGGTATTCAGTACTTC. It encodes CASSSPGQVLGIQYF.

The chain uses TRBV4-3 and TRBJ2-5; D may be TRBD2 (5 bases). Trimming removed 1 base at V and 5 bases at J, with 11 bases between. Germline V gene sequence: CDR1 LGHNA, CDR2 YSLEER. The CDR3 extends over 14 amino acids. The CDR3 is CASSQALEVETQYF. DNA for the CDR3: TGCGCCAGCAGCCAAGCCCTGGAGGTCGAGACCCAGTACTTC.

The chain combines TRBV5-6 with TRBJ2-1; the D call may be TRBD1 or TRBD2 (5 bases each). The V end was cut by 5 bases, the J end by 3 bases, with 18 bases between. This CDR3 has 16 amino acids. Germline CDR1 is SGHDT and CDR2 is YYEEEE. This CDR3 is CASRDGWGPDYNEQFF. CDR3 nucleotide sequence: TGTGCCAGCAGAGACGGATGGGGACCTGACTACAATGAGCAGTTCTTC. Supplemented by reference TRBV5-6 and TRBJ2-1, the full variable domain reads DAGVTQSPTHLIKTRGQQVTLRCSPKSGHDTVSWYQQALGQGPQFIFQYYEEEERQRGNFPDRFSGHQFPNYSSELNVNALLLGDSALYLCASRDGWGPDYNEQFFGPGTRLTVL.

The sample holds a few counts of this clone. The rearrangement joins TRBV20-1 to TRBJ2-1; D gene unclear. Trimming took 2 bases from V and 3 from J, leaving 2 bases between them. Per the germline V gene, CDR1 is DFQATT and CDR2 is SNEGSKA (reference sequence). The CDR3 runs 11 residues. This CDR3 is CSARHYNEQFF. For the CDR3, the DNA is TGCAGTGCTAGACACTACAATGAGCAGTTCTTC.

The V and J genes are TRBV11-1 and TRBJ2-3; D gene uncertain. The CDR3 has 14 amino acids. V lost 0 bases and J lost 0, with 4 bases in between. CDR1 SGHAT and CDR2 FQDESV come from the germline V gene (reference sequence). CDR3 coding DNA: TGTGCCAGCAGCTTAGCGCCCAGCACAGATACGCAGTATTTT. Residues: CASSLAPSTDTQYF.

The chain recombines TRBV7-9 with TRBJ2-7, with 8 nucleotides matching TRBD2. Germline-derived CDR1 and CDR2 are SEHNR and FQNEAQ (reference sequence). This CDR3 contains 14 residues. Trimming took 1 base from V and 6 from J; bases not matched to a gene: 5. DNA of the CDR3: TGTGCCAGCAGCTTAGATCCGGGAGGGAGCGAGCAGTACTTC. Residues: CASSLDPGGSEQYF.

The chain joins TRBV18 to TRBJ2-6; tentatively, D is TRBD1 (5 bases). Trimming removed 0 bases from V and 0 bases from J, with 6 bases in between. This CDR3 contains 16 residues. From germline, CDR1 is KGHSH and CDR2 LQKENI. The CDR3 spells CASSPPGLSGANVLTF. As DNA, the CDR3 is TGTGCCAGCTCACCACCGGGGCTCTCTGGGGCCAACGTCCTGACTTTC.

The chain combines TRBV6-1 with TRBJ1-5; no firm D call. The CDR3 spans 14 residues. CDR1 MNHNS and CDR2 SASEGT come from the germline V gene. Trimming stripped 4 bases from V and 7 bases from J, with 14 bases between. CDR3 bases: TGTGCCAGCAGTGTTGTCGGACCCGGCCAGCCCCAGCATTTT. Protein product: CASSVVGPGQPQHF.

This chain joins TRBV15 and TRBJ2-1; maybe TRBD2 (5 bases). Trimming pared 2 bases from V and 4 bases from J, leaving 24 bases between. In germline, CDR1 is LNHNV, CDR2 YYDKDF (reference sequence). The CDR3 totals 19 residues. The CDR3 sequence is CATSRYSRDRFAPYNEQFF. CDR3 in DNA: TGTGCCACCAGCAGATATTCTCGGGATAGGTTCGCCCCATACAATGAGCAGTTCTTC.

This clone was counted a few times. The chain recombines TRBV28 with TRBJ2-3; 10 bases map to TRBD2. Per germline, CDR1 MDHEN and CDR2 SYDVKM. With V trimmed by 5 bases and J by 2 bases, 22 bases remained unmatched. The CDR3 runs 21 residues. This CDR3 reads CASSTLYPGNSGRPNTDTQYF. As DNA, the CDR3 is TGTGCCAGCAGTACCCTTTACCCGGGAAATAGCGGGAGGCCAAACACAGATACGCAGTATTTT.

The J gene is TRBJ2-7, the V gene TRBV11-2; 8 bases are shared with TRBD2. V dropped 5 bases and J dropped 2; count of bases not matched to a gene: 5. The CDR3 spans 14 residues. Germline V gives CDR1 SGHAT, CDR2 FQNNGV. CDR3 DNA: TGTGCCAGCAGCCTTAGCGGGGTGGCCTACGAGCAGTACTTC. This gives the protein CASSLSGVAYEQYF.

The V gene is TRBV2, the J gene TRBJ2-1; 7 bases match TRBD1. After removal of 3 bases from V and 8 bases from J, the junction contained 7 bases not matched to a gene. This CDR3 region has 14 residues. Germline CDR1 SNHLY, CDR2 FYNNEI. CDR3 sequence (DNA): TGTGCCAGCAGTGATAGGGGGCGCCTGGATGAGCAGTTCTTC. Protein sequence: CASSDRGRLDEQFF.

This clone has just a few counts. J is TRBJ2-6 and V is TRBV19; a possible D gene is TRBD2 (6 bases). Deletions cut 5 bases from V and 2 bases from J, with 13 bases between. The CDR3 spans 16 residues. Germline V gene sequence: CDR1 LNHDA, CDR2 SQIVND (reference sequence). CDR3 region: CASSVATSAGANVLTF. CDR3 DNA sequence: TGTGCCAGTAGTGTTGCGACTAGTGCTGGGGCCAACGTCCTGACTTTC.

The chain uses TRBV13 and TRBJ2-3; 11 positions agree with TRBD2. CDR3 size: 18 residues. With V trimmed by 5 bases and J by 2 bases, 12 bases remained unmatched. Per germline, CDR1 PRHDT and CDR2 FYEKMQ (reference sequence). This chain's CDR3 is CASSQGISGRAPTDTQYF. The CDR3, as DNA: TGTGCCAGCAGCCAGGGGATTAGCGGGAGGGCCCCCACAGATACGCAGTATTTT.

This chain uses TRBV28 with TRBJ2-3; TRBD1 is a possible D gene (6 bases). Germline lookup yields CDR1 MDHEN and CDR2 SYDVKM. This CDR3 is built from 15 residues. V was clipped by 7 bases and J by 2 bases, with 16 bases between them. The CDR3 nucleotides read TGTGCCAGCATTTTCGGGGACACAATCACAGATACGCAGTATTTT. Protein product: CASIFGDTITDTQYF.

V and J are TRBV19 and TRBJ2-1; TRBD2 might be the D (5 bases). This CDR3 spans 13 amino acids. Germline values: CDR1 LNHDA, CDR2 SQIVND (reference sequence). V was shortened by 7 bases and J by 8 bases, with 15 bases between the two germline ends. The DNA for the CDR3 is TGTGCCAGTAAAAGTTGGGAGAGTCATGAGCAGTTCTTC. Its protein is CASKSWESHEQFF. Complete variable domain (other parts from reference TRBV19 and TRBJ2-1): DGGITQSPKYLFRKEGQNVTLSCEQNLNHDAMYWYRQDPGQGLRLIYYSQIVNDFQKGDIAEGYSVSREKKESFPLTVTSAQKNPTAFYLCASKSWESHEQFFGPGTRLTVL.

This chain links TRBV13 with TRBJ2-3, with a weak D call TRBD1 (6 bases). Trimming pared 0 bases from V and 4 bases from J, leaving 11 bases between. The CDR3 has 15 amino acids. The germline V gene has CDR1 PRHDT and CDR2 FYEKMQ (reference sequence). The CDR3 DNA is TGTGCCAGCAGCTTAGGGACAGGCTCATCAGATACGCAGTATTTT. It specifies CASSLGTGSSDTQYF. Based on the CDR3 plus reference TRBV13 and TRBJ2-3, the full variable domain is AAGVIQSPRHLIKEKRETATLKCYPIPRHDTVYWYQQGPGQDPQFLISFYEKMQSDKGSIPDRFSAQQFSDYHSELNMSSLELGDSALYFCASSLGTGSSDTQYFGPGTRLTVL.

The chain's CDR3 is CASRLLNTGELFF. Here the CDR3 DNA reads TGTGCCAGCAGACTACTAAACACCGGGGAGCTGTTTTTT. The chain carries TRBV28 and TRBJ2-2; D remains unclear. The V gene lost 6 bases and the J gene lost 2 bases, with 7 bases spanning the gap. The germline V gene encodes CDR1 MDHEN and CDR2 SYDVKM. The CDR3 is 13 residues long.